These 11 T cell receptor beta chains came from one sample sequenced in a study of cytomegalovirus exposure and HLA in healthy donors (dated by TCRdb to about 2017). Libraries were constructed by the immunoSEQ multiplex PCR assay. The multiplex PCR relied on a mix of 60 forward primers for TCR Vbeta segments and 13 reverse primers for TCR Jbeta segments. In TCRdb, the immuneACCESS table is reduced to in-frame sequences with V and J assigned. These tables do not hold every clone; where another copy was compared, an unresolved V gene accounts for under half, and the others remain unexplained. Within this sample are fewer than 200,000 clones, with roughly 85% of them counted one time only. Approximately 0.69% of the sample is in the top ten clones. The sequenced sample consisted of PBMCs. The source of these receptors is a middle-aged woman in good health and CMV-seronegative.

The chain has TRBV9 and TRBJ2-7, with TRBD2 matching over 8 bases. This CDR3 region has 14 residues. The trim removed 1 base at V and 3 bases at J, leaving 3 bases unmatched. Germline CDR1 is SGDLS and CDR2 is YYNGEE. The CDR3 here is CASSVNSGNYEQYF. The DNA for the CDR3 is TGTGCCAGCAGCGTAAATAGCGGGAACTACGAGCAGTACTTC.

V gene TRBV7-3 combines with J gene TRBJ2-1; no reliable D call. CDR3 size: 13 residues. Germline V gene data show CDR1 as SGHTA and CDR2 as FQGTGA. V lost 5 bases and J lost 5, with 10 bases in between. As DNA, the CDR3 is TGTGCCAGCAGCCCCCAGAATGACAATGAGCAGTTCTTC. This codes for CASSPQNDNEQFF.

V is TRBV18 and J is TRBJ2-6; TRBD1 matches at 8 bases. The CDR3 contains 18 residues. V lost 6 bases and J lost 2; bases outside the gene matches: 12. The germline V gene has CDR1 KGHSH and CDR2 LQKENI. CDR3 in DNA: TGTGCCAGCTCCAAAACAGGGGGTACCGTAGCTGGGGCCAACGTCCTGACTTTC. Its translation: CASSKTGGTVAGANVLTF.

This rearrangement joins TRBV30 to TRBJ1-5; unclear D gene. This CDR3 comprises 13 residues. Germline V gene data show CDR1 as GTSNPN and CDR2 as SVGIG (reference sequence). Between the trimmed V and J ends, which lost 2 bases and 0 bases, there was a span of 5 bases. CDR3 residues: CAWSPYSNQPQHF. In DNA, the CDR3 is TGTGCCTGGAGTCCGTATAGCAATCAGCCCCAGCATTTT.

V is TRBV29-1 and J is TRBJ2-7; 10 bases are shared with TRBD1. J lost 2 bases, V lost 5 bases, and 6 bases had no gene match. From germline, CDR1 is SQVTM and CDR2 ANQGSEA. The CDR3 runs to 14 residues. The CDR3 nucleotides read TGCAGCGTTCTCTGGGACAGGGGCCCCTACGAGCAGTACTTC. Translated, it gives CSVLWDRGPYEQYF.

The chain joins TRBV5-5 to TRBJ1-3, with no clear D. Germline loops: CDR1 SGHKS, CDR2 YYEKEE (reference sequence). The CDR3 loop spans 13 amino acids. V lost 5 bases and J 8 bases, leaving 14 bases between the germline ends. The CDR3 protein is CASSFGAPDTIYF. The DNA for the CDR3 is TGTGCCAGCAGTTTCGGAGCTCCGGACACCATATATTTT.

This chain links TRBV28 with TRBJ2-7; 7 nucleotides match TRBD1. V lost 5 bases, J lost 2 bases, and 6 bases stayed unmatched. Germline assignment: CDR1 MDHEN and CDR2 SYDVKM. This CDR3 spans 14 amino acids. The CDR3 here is CASSPPGQPYEQYF. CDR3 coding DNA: TGTGCCAGCAGTCCTCCGGGACAGCCCTACGAGCAGTACTTC.

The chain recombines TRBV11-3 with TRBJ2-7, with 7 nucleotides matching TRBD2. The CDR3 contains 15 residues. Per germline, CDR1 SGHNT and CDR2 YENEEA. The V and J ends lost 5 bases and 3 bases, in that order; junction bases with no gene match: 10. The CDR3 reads CASSTGGPGNYEQYF. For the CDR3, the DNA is TGTGCCAGCAGCACGGGAGGACCCGGAAACTACGAGCAGTACTTC.

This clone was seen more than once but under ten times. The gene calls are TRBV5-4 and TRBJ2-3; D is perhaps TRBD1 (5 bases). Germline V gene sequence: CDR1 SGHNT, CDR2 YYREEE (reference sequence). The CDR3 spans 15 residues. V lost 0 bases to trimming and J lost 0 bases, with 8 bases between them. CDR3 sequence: CASSLVQGSTDTQYF. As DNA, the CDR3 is TGTGCCAGCAGCTTGGTTCAGGGAAGCACAGATACGCAGTATTTT.

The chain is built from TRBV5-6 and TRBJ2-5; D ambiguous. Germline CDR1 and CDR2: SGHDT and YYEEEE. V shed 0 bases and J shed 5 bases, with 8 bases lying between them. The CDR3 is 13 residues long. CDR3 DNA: TGTGCCAGCAGCTTGGGGTACGGGGAGACCCAGTACTTC. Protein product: CASSLGYGETQYF. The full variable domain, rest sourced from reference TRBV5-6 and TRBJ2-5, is DAGVTQSPTHLIKTRGQQVTLRCSPKSGHDTVSWYQQALGQGPQFIFQYYEEEERQRGNFPDRFSGHQFPNYSSELNVNALLLGDSALYLCASSLGYGETQYFGPGTRLLVL.

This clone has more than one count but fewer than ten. CDR3 sequence reads: CASSLPGVDEQYF. CDR3 nucleotide sequence: TGCGCCAGCAGCCTTCCAGGGGTGGACGAGCAGTACTTC. The chain carries TRBV4-1 and TRBJ2-7, with TRBD1 as a possible D gene (6 bases). Trimming pared 4 bases from V and 5 bases from J, leaving 12 bases between. The CDR3 runs to 13 residues. Germline CDR1 is MGHRA and CDR2 is YSYEKL.